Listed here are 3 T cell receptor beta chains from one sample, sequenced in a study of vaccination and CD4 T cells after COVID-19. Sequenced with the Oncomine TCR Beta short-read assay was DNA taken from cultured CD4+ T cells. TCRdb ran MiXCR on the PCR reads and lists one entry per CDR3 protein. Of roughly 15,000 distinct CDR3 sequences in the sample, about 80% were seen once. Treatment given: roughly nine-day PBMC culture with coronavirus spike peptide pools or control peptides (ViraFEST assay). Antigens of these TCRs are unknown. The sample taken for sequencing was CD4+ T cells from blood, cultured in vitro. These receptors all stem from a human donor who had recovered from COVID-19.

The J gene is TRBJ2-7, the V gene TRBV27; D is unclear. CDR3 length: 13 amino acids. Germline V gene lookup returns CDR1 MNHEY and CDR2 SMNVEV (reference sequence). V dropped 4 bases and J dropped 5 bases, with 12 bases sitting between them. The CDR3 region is CASSSSGYDEQYF. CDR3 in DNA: TGTGCCAGCAGTTCCTCCGGGTACGACGAGCAGTACTTC.

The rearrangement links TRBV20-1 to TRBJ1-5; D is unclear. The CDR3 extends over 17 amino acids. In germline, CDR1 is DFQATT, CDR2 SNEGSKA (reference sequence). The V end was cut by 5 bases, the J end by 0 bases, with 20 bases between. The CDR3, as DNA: TGCAGTGCTCCCCAGCAATTCGGGCCAAATAGCAATCAGCCCCAGCATTTT. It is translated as CSAPQQFGPNSNQPQHF.

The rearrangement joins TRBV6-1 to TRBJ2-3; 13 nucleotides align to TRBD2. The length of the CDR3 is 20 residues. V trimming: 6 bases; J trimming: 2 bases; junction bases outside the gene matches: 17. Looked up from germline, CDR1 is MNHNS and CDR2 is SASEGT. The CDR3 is CASSNLRGGLAGPTTDTQYF. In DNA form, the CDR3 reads TGTGCCAGCAGCAACCTCAGGGGGGGACTAGCGGGACCCACCACAGATACGCAGTATTTT.